The clone carrying this T cell receptor (beta chain) was detected a few times. The CDR3 runs 16 residues. Per germline, CDR1 MNHNS and CDR2 SASEGT. Trimming cost V 5 bases and J 2 bases, with 15 bases left between them. This specimen belongs to a study of T cells in Graves' hyperthyroidism and ophthalmopathy. Newly diagnosed hyperthyroidism patients aged 18 to 65 years had disease lasting under 2 months. TCR beta CDR3 sequences were amplified from RNA transcripts. Initially, a first-round RT-PCR of the TCR CDR3 employed the HTBI primer set. One entry per CDR3 protein results from TCRdb running MiXCR on the multiplex PCR reads. The table records about 480,000 distinct CDR3 sequences, 13% to 15% of them present only once.

The genes are TRBV6-1 and TRBJ2-2; TRBD2 might be the D (6 bases). The receptor was derived from a woman between 18 and 29 years old with Graves' hyperthyroidism. The sample was blood. The CDR3 sequence is CASSLQMGGNTGELFF. As DNA, the CDR3 is TGTGCCAGCAGTCTCCAAATGGGGGGAAACACCGGGGAGCTGTTTTTT.